Listed below are T cell receptor beta chains from one sample, sequenced in a study of T cell responses to AZD1222 COVID-19 vaccine. Sequencing used immunoSEQ multiplex PCR; TCRdb keeps in-frame clones, though not all of them. Among about 69,000 clones, roughly 83% were seen once, and the ten largest hold 20% to 25%. Specimen: peripheral blood, collected 28 days after the second AZD1222 dose. These receptors came from an adult who received the AZD1222 COVID-19 vaccine. Each CDR3 is given with its conserved first and last residue. D genes are given only for firm matches. Expanded clones get a size class; other rows say once, few or many, or leave the size out.

J gene	V gene	D gene	CDR3 length	clone size	CDR3 protein	CDR3 DNA
TRBJ2-1	TRBV11-2	.	14	few	CASSLVGPFNEQFF	TGTGCCAGCAGCTTAGTTGGGCCCTTCAATGAGCAGTTCTTC
TRBJ1-6	TRBV7-9	.	14	.	CASSLATGYSPLHF	TGTGCCAGCAGCTTAGCGACCGGTTATTCACCCCTCCACTTT
TRBJ1-5	TRBV4-1	TRBD1	15	few	CASSQGGQGGQPQHF	TGCGCCAGCAGCCAAGGGGGACAGGGAGGTCAGCCCCAGCATTTT
TRBJ1-5	TRBV12-5	.	12	.	CASGLGNQPQHF	TGTGCTAGTGGTCTCGGCAATCAGCCCCAGCATTTT
TRBJ1-1	TRBV29-1	.	10	.	CSFMNTEAFF	TGCAGCTTTATGAACACTGAAGCTTTCTTT
TRBJ2-5	TRBV9	TRBD1	13	.	CASSETGGGTQYF	TGTGCCAGCAGCGAGACAGGGGGTGGGACCCAGTACTTC
TRBJ1-3	TRBV19	TRBD1	13	.	CASRTGDGNTIYF	TGTGCCAGTAGGACAGGGGACGGAAACACCATATATTTT
TRBJ2-5	TRBV6-6	.	15	.	CASSYVSGVQETQYF	TGTGCCAGCAGTTATGTGTCGGGGGTCCAAGAGACCCAGTACTTC
TRBJ1-1	TRBV5-4	TRBD1	17	once	CASSSRPLGQGVGKAFF	TGTGCCAGCAGCTCACGCCCCCTTGGACAGGGTGTGGGAAAAGCTTTCTTT
TRBJ2-7	TRBV27	.	14	.	CASSGPGRSYEQYF	TGTGCCAGCAGTGGGCCGGGACGGTCCTACGAGCAGTACTTC
TRBJ2-2	TRBV3-1/TRBV3-2	TRBD2	18	.	CASSQSTPSGVNTGELFF	TGTGCCAGCAGCCAGTCCACACCTAGCGGGGTGAACACCGGGGAGCTGTTTTTT
TRBJ2-1	TRBV9	TRBD1	15	.	CASSVGTGGYNEQFF	TGTGCCAGCAGCGTTGGGACAGGGGGCTACAATGAGCAGTTCTTC
TRBJ2-7	TRBV3-1/TRBV3-2	.	20	few	CASSQDTPILWGGTSYEQYF	TGTGCCAGCAGCCAAGACACTCCAATTCTTTGGGGCGGAACTTCCTACGAGCAGTACTTC
TRBJ2-2	TRBV11-2	.	17	.	CASTGGRDTTNTGELFF	TGTGCCAGCACCGGAGGGAGGGACACGACGAACACCGGGGAGCTGTTTTTT
TRBJ1-1	TRBV6-5	TRBD1	14	.	CASSLGTGVTEAFF	TGTGCCAGCAGTCTGGGTACAGGGGTCACTGAAGCTTTCTTT
TRBJ1-2	TRBV11-2	.	14	.	CASSPPGGNYGYTF	TGTGCCAGCAGCCCCCCTGGAGGGAACTATGGCTACACCTTC
TRBJ2-7	TRBV10-1	TRBD1	14	.	CASSWGQGINEQYF	TGCGCCAGCAGTTGGGGACAGGGGATCAACGAGCAGTACTTC
TRBJ1-6	TRBV16	.	16	.	CASSQSFFGENSPLHF	TGTGCCAGCAGCCAGTCGTTTTTCGGGGAAAATTCACCCCTCCACTTT
TRBJ2-7	TRBV7-2	.	15	.	CASSLAGENSYEQYF	TGTGCCAGCAGCTTAGCGGGAGAAAACTCTTACGAGCAGTACTTC
TRBJ2-2	TRBV13	.	15	.	CASSLGTSWTGELFF	TGTGCCAGCAGCTTAGGGACATCTTGGACCGGGGAGCTGTTTTTT
TRBJ1-3	TRBV5-1	.	14	.	CASSPGNLGNTIYF	TGCGCCAGCAGCCCAGGGAACCTGGGAAACACCATATATTTT
TRBJ2-1	TRBV19	TRBD2	16	.	CASISSGSLSYNEQFF	TGTGCCAGTATTTCTAGCGGGAGTCTTTCCTACAATGAGCAGTTCTTC
TRBJ2-7	TRBV11-2	.	14	.	CASSLWGQGHEQYF	TGTGCCAGCAGCTTATGGGGGCAGGGGCACGAGCAGTACTTC